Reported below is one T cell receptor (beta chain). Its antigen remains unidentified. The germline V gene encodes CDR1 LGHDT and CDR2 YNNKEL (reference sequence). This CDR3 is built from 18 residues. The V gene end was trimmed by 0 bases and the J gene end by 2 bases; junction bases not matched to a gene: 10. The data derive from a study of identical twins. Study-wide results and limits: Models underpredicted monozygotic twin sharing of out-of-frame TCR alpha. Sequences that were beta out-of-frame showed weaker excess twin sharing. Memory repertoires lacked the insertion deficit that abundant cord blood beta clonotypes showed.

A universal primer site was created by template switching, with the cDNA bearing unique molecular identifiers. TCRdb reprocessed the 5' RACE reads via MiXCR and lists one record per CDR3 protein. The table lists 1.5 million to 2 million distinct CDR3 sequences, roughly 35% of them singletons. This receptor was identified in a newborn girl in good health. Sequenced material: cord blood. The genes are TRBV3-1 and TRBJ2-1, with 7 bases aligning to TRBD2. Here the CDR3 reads CASSQDLRAGSPYNEQFF. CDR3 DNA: TGTGCCAGCAGCCAAGATCTTAGAGCGGGGAGCCCCTACAATGAGCAGTTCTTC.